These T cell receptor beta chains were read from a single sample in a study of fetal regulatory T cell absence and autoimmunity. Sequenced by immunoSEQ multiplex PCR; TCRdb stores in-frame clones only, minus some. Among approximately 49,000 clones listed, around 83% were seen once. Sequencing was performed on cord blood. These receptors all come from a newborn boy with IPEX syndrome. Both conserved end residues are part of each CDR3. D genes are given only for firm matches. Part of the rows lack a size; the others show once, few, many or a class for expanded clones.

d_call | clone_size | j_call | v_call | cdr3_nt | cdr3_aa
TRBD1 | . | TRBJ1-2 | TRBV4-3 | TGCGCCAGCAGCCAAGATCAGGGGGCTAACTATGGCTACACCTTC | CASSQDQGANYGYTF
TRBD1 | . | TRBJ2-5 | TRBV7-2 | TGTGCCAGCAGCCTCGACAGGGCTGTGGAGACCCAGTACTTC | CASSLDRAVETQYF
. | . | TRBJ2-7 | TRBV27 | TGTGCCAGCAGTCCCACAGCAGGAAAATCCTACGAGCAGTACTTC | CASSPTAGKSYEQYF
. | . | TRBJ1-5 | TRBV30 | TGTGCCTGGAGTGGGGGGAGCAATCAGCCCCAGCATTTT | CAWSGGSNQPQHF
. | once | TRBJ2-3 | TRBV7-6 | TGTGCCAGCAGCCCGGACTCCGGCACAGATACGCAGTATTTT | CASSPDSGTDTQYF
. | . | TRBJ2-4 | TRBV14 | TGTGCCAGCAGCCAAGACCCGGGGACACCCATGACGGTAGCCAAAAACATTCAGTACTTC | CASSQDPGTPMTVAKNIQYF
. | . | TRBJ1-6 | TRBV6-1 | TGTGCCAGCAGCTACACAGGGAATTCACCCCTCCACTTT | CASSYTGNSPLHF
. | . | TRBJ2-7 | TRBV5-4 | TGTGCCAGCCAGGGAGCAGGACGGGGTGAGCAGTACTTC | CASQGAGRGEQYF
TRBD1 | once | TRBJ1-1 | TRBV5-4 | TGTGCCAGCCTCGACAGGGAAGGGGCAGTGGAGGCTTTCTTT | CASLDREGAVEAFF
TRBD2 | . | TRBJ2-1 | TRBV7-6 | TGTGCCAGCAGCTTAGAGTGGGAGGGCCGGGGTGAGCAGTTCTTC | CASSLEWEGRGEQFF
. | once | TRBJ1-4 | TRBV5-5 | TGTGCCAGCAGCTTTGGCGGGGGGGATGAAAAACTGTTTTTT | CASSFGGGDEKLFF
. | . | TRBJ2-3 | TRBV27 | TGTGCCAGCAGCTCGTTGAGCGGGCCGGTCCCCACAGATACGCAGTATTTT | CASSSLSGPVPTDTQYF
TRBD2 | . | TRBJ2-1 | TRBV5-1 | TGCGCCAGCACCTCTTCCCCGGGACTAGCGGGAGGGGAGCAGTTCTTC | CASTSSPGLAGGEQFF
TRBD1 | . | TRBJ1-3 | TRBV14 | TGTGCCAGCAGCCACCCTGGAGGGGGCACGGGAAACACCATATATTTT | CASSHPGGGTGNTIYF
TRBD1 | . | TRBJ2-7 | TRBV27 | TGTGCCAGCAGTCCGTGGACAGGGGGTAGGTTCGAGCAGTACTTC | CASSPWTGGRFEQYF
. | . | TRBJ1-1 | TRBV28 | TGTGCCAGCAGTTTGGACAGCCACATGAACACTGAAGCTTTCTTT | CASSLDSHMNTEAFF
TRBD2 | once | TRBJ2-3 | TRBV15 | TGTGCCACCAGCTGGGCTAGCGGGGGTGGAGATACGCAGTATTTT | CATSWASGGGDTQYF
TRBD2 | few | TRBJ2-7 | TRBV7-6 | TGTGCCAGCAGCTCGGGACTAGCGGGAGCACAGTACTTC | CASSSGLAGAQYF
. | . | TRBJ1-1 | TRBV10-3 | TGTGCCATCAGTGAGTCGGCCCGTAAAACTGAAGCTTTCTTT | CAISESARKTEAFF
TRBD1 | . | TRBJ2-6 | TRBV7-6 | TGTGCCAGCAGCTTAGGCACAGGGGGCTCTGGGGCCAACGTCCTGACTTTC | CASSLGTGGSGANVLTF
. | . | TRBJ1-6 | TRBV9 | TGTGCCAGCGGAGGGTCACCCCTCCACTTT | CASGGSPLHF
TRBD1 | few | TRBJ1-5 | TRBV7-6 | TGTGCCAGCAGCCTGGGGACAGGGGGCAGCAATCAGCCCCAGCATTTT | CASSLGTGGSNQPQHF
TRBD1 | few | TRBJ1-1 | TRBV4-2 | TGTGCCAGCAGCACCCACCGGGACAGCTTCTTCACTGAAGCTTTCTTT | CASSTHRDSFFTEAFF
. | . | TRBJ2-1 | TRBV13 | TGTGCCAGCAGCCCCAGAGATCCACGGATGCGGTTCTTC | CASSPRDPRMRFF
. | . | TRBJ2-7 | TRBV5-4 | TGTGCCAGCAGCTCGGGTCAGTGGACTACCTACGAGCAGTACTTC | CASSSGQWTTYEQYF
TRBD1 | . | TRBJ2-7 | TRBV19 | TGTGCCAGTAGCCGCTGGGACAGGGGGGATGACGAGCAGTACTTC | CASSRWDRGDDEQYF
TRBD1 | . | TRBJ2-4 | TRBV7-2 | TGTGCCAGCAGCTACAGGGGGCACATTCAGTACTTC | CASSYRGHIQYF
TRBD1 | . | TRBJ2-3 | TRBV30 | TGTGCCCGGAGCGCCACAGGGGTCGGCACAGATACGCAGTATTTT | CARSATGVGTDTQYF
. | . | TRBJ2-3 | TRBV5-4 | TGTGCCAGCAGCTTGGCGGGAGCAGATACGCAGTATTTT | CASSLAGADTQYF
. | few | TRBJ2-7 | TRBV6-4 | TGTGCCAGCAGTGACTCGTCAGGGAAAACCTACGAGCAGTACTTC | CASSDSSGKTYEQYF
TRBD2 | . | TRBJ2-7 | TRBV6-6 | TGTGCCAGCGACGGGGGGGATATCCACGAGCAGTACTTC | CASDGGDIHEQYF
TRBD1 | . | TRBJ2-7 | TRBV5-5 | TGTGCCAGCAGCTGGCCGGGACAGGGGATTCACGAGCAGTACTTC | CASSWPGQGIHEQYF
. | . | TRBJ2-1 | TRBV6-5 | TGTGCCAGCAGTTACGCCGAGGGCTACAATGAGCAGTTCTTC | CASSYAEGYNEQFF
. | . | TRBJ1-1 | TRBV4-1 | TGCGCCAGCAGCCAAGATCCCCGCAATGAAGCTTTCTTT | CASSQDPRNEAFF
. | once | TRBJ2-3 | TRBV7-8 | TGTGCCAGCAGCTTTACTAGCTCCCCTAGCACAGATACGCAGTATTTT | CASSFTSSPSTDTQYF
. | . | TRBJ2-7 | TRBV6-6 | TGTGCCAGCAGCTACATGTCTGGGGGGACCTACGAGCAGTACTTC | CASSYMSGGTYEQYF
. | . | TRBJ2-2 | TRBV2 | TGTGCCAGCACTGGGGACACCTCTTTGAACACCGGGGAGCTGTTTTTT | CASTGDTSLNTGELFF
TRBD2 | . | TRBJ2-3 | TRBV7-2 | TGTGCCAGCAGTTATAGCGGGGGGGCAGATACGCAGTATTTT | CASSYSGGADTQYF
TRBD1 | . | TRBJ1-1 | TRBV7-9 | TGTGCCAGCAGCTTCAGTCCGGACAGGGGGGCATATGACACTGAAGCTTTCTTT | CASSFSPDRGAYDTEAFF
. | . | TRBJ1-3 | TRBV27 | TGTGCCAGCAGTTCACAGGTCTCTGGAAACACCATATATTTT | CASSSQVSGNTIYF
. | . | TRBJ2-4 | TRBV19 | TGTGCCAGTAGTAAGACAGCCCAGGACATTCAGTACTTC | CASSKTAQDIQYF
. | . | TRBJ1-4 | TRBV27 | TGTGCCAGCAGTCTGACAGCGTGGAATGAAAAACTGTTTTTT | CASSLTAWNEKLFF
. | . | TRBJ2-2 | TRBV6-1 | TGTGCCAGCAGTGAATTAAGCACCGGGGAGCTGTTTTTT | CASSELSTGELFF
TRBD2 | once | TRBJ2-1 | TRBV10-2 | TGCGCCAGCAGTGATAGGGGGGTAGCGGGATCATACAATGAGCAGTTCTTC | CASSDRGVAGSYNEQFF
TRBD2 | . | TRBJ2-3 | TRBV9 | TGTGCCAGCAGCCCGCCTAGCGGTGGCGGCACAGATACGCAGTATTTT | CASSPPSGGGTDTQYF
. | . | TRBJ2-5 | TRBV4-1 | TGCGCCAGCAGCCAACAACTCCTCCAAGAGACCCAGTACTTC | CASSQQLLQETQYF
. | . | TRBJ2-7 | TRBV4-1 | TGCGCCAGCAGCCAAGGACACTCCTACGAGCAGTACTTC | CASSQGHSYEQYF
TRBD2 | once | TRBJ2-1 | TRBV30 | TGTGCCTGGAGTAGCCGCGGGGGACTTCACTACAATGAGCAGTTCTTC | CAWSSRGGLHYNEQFF
. | once | TRBJ2-1 | TRBV4-1 | TGCGCCAGCAGCCTTTTGTGGTCTGAGCAGTTCTTC | CASSLLWSEQFF
TRBD1 | few | TRBJ2-7 | TRBV4-1 | TGCGCCAGCAGCCAAACAGGGGGCTACGAGCAGTACTTC | CASSQTGGYEQYF
. | . | TRBJ1-2 | TRBV4-1 | TGCGCCAGCAGCCAAGAACCAGGGGCCCTCTATGGCTACACCTTC | CASSQEPGALYGYTF
. | . | TRBJ1-3 | TRBV27 | TGTGCCAGCAATTTAGCGGGGGGAAACACCATATATTTT | CASNLAGGNTIYF
TRBD1 | . | TRBJ1-2 | TRBV5-1 | TGCGCCAGCAGCTTGGGACAGGGAGGCGGCTACACCTTC | CASSLGQGGGYTF